This entry features one TCR beta chain sequence. What it binds is not known. CDR3 length equals 15 residues. CDR1 KGHSH and CDR2 LQKENI come from the germline V gene. J lost 6 bases, V lost 4 bases, and 4 bases had no gene match. Through a sample-barcoded 5' primer and a J-beta primer mix, a second PCR was run for roughly 7 to 11 cycles. Every cDNA molecule carried a tag from a template-switch adaptor bearing 12 random nucleotides. TCRdb independently ran MiXCR on the 5' RACE reads; one entry per CDR3 protein. The table includes 790,000 or so distinct CDR3 sequences, 45% to 70% detected once. Researchers collected about 9.6 milliliters of peripheral blood from every single donor. The sample belongs to a study of blood T cells in healthy people across ages. Points from the study as a whole: TCR beta diversity was tightly associated with the proportion of naive T cells. Because sorting was not performed, PBMCs prevented conclusive naive versus antigen-experienced comparison.

The clonotype comes from a man aged 35 to 55 in good health. This chain uses TRBV18 with TRBJ1-5, with TRBD1 matching 12 bases. Sequencing used blood. The CDR3 region has the DNA TGTGCCAGCTCACAGGGACAGGGGGCAGGTCAGCCCCAGCATTTT. It codes for CASSQGQGAGQPQHF.